This passage covers 10 T cell receptor beta chains from one sample sequenced in a study of T-cell reconstitution after alpha-beta-depleted transplantation in children. The TCRbeta library was prepared with unique molecular identifiers. Each CDR3 protein is one row after TCRdb ran MiXCR on the PCR reads. The data contain under 60,000 distinct CDR3 sequences, roughly 5% of them singletons. Sequenced here: PBMCs, mostly from graft donor cells, sampled 60 days after TCRalphabeta/CD19-depleted stem cell transplant. The receptors originated from a female patient aged 2 to 10 who had a stem cell transplant for aplastic anemia, so the T cells may come from the graft donor.

This clonotype has a count of ten or more. V gene TRBV5-4 combines with J gene TRBJ1-4; 8 bases align to TRBD1. CDR1 and CDR2 from the germline V gene are SGHNT and YYREEE (reference sequence). The CDR3 has 15 residues. V lost 0 bases and J lost 7; bases outside the gene matches: 5. In DNA form, the CDR3 reads TGTGCCAGCAGCTTGGAGGGCAGGGGGCGTGAAAAACTGTTTTTT. Translation: CASSLEGRGREKLFF.

This clonotype was observed at least ten times. At one of its ends the junction is not consistent with the germline gene, which may arise from a read error. This chain connects TRBV20-1 to TRBJ2-7; D gene uncertain. The CDR3 loop spans 13 amino acids. CDR1 is DFQATT and CDR2 is SNEGSKA in the germline V gene (reference sequence). The CDR3 reads CSARASRDNEQYF. The DNA of the CDR3 is TGCAGTGCTAGAGCAAGCCGCGACAACGAACAGTACTTC.

This clonotype has ten or more counts. V is TRBV12-3 or TRBV12-4 and J is TRBJ1-6; 7 bases fit TRBD1. This CDR3 is built from 14 residues. Trimming cost V 1 base and J 9 bases; bases outside gene matches: 3. The CDR3 loop is CASSLGTGGSPLHF. CDR3 coding DNA: TGTGCCAGCAGTTTAGGGACAGGTGGTTCACCCCTCCACTTT.

This clonotype has ten or more counts. V and J are TRBV14 and TRBJ2-7; 9 bases are shared with TRBD2. CDR1 and CDR2 (germline): SGHDN, FVKESK. This CDR3 is built from 15 residues. The J segment lost 3 bases and the V segment lost 2 bases, leaving 5 bases of the junction unmatched. CDR3 residues: CASSQLAGQIYEQYF. In nucleotides, the CDR3 is TGTGCCAGCAGCCAACTAGCGGGACAGATCTACGAGCAGTACTTC.

At least ten counts were recorded for this clonotype. The rearrangement uses TRBV20-1 and TRBJ2-4; D remains ambiguous. The germline V and J ends were trimmed by 3 bases and 0 bases, with 12 bases remaining between them. Germline V CDR1 and CDR2: DFQATT, SNEGSKA (reference sequence). CDR3 length equals 15 residues. CDR3 amino acids: CSARGSNLAKNIQYF. The CDR3 DNA follows: TGCAGTGCTAGGGGTTCGAATCTAGCCAAAAACATTCAGTACTTC.

This clonotype was recorded many times. The V gene is TRBV5-1, the J gene TRBJ2-3; D is possibly TRBD2 (5 bases). This CDR3 is built from 15 residues. Trimming removed 4 bases at V and 0 bases at J, with 12 bases between. From germline, CDR1 is SGHRS and CDR2 YFSETQ. CDR3 in amino acids: CASSDSGGSTDTQYF. In nucleotides, the CDR3 is TGCGCCAGCAGCGATTCTGGCGGGAGCACAGATACGCAGTATTTT.

This clonotype showed up many times. The gene calls are TRBV4-1 and TRBJ2-5; D is possibly TRBD1 or TRBD2 (5 bases each). This CDR3 contains 16 residues. Germline V gene data show CDR1 as MGHRA and CDR2 as YSYEKL. The V end lost 6 bases, the J end lost 5 bases, and 22 bases lay between the germline ends. CDR3 loop: CASRGGFGQEGETQYF. The CDR3 DNA is TGCGCCAGCAGGGGTGGATTTGGGCAAGAGGGGGAGACCCAGTACTTC.

Many counts were recorded for this clonotype. The V and J genes are TRBV20-1 and TRBJ2-1, with 10 nucleotides matching TRBD2. V lost 3 bases, J lost 10 bases, and 12 bases stayed unmatched. The CDR3 covers 15 residues. The germline V gene encodes CDR1 DFQATT and CDR2 SNEGSKA (reference sequence). The CDR3 nucleotides are TGCAGTGCTAGGAGCGCACTAGCGGGGTTACGGGAGCAGTTCTTC. Translation: CSARSALAGLREQFF.

This clonotype came up a few times. The rearrangement joins TRBV20-1 to TRBJ2-2; the D call may be TRBD1 or TRBD2 (7 bases each). The ends were cut back, 6 bases at V and 7 bases at J, with 15 bases in the middle. The germline gives CDR1 DFQATT, CDR2 SNEGSKA (reference sequence). CDR3 length: 13 residues. CDR3 sequence: CSAKTGRDGELFF. The CDR3, as DNA: TGCAGTGCAAAGACAGGGAGGGACGGGGAGCTGTTTTTT.

In its sample, this clonotype was seen many times. This chain connects TRBV12-3 or TRBV12-4 to TRBJ2-1; D might be TRBD1 or TRBD2, each matching 6 bases. This CDR3 has 14 residues. The V end was cut by 2 bases, the J end by 7 bases, with 12 bases between. This CDR3 is CASSLREGGNEQFF. The CDR3, as DNA: TGTGCCAGCAGTTTACGTGAAGGGGGGAATGAGCAGTTCTTC.